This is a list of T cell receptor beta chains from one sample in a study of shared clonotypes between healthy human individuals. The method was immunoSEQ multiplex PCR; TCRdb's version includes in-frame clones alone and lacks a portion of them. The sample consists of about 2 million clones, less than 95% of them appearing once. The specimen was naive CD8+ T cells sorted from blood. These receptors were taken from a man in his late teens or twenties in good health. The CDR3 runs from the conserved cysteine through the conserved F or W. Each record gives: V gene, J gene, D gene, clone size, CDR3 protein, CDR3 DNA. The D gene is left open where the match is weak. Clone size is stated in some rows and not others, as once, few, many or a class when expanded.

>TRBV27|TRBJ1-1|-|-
CASQSRGGGGDTEAFF
TGTGCCAGCCAATCCCGAGGGGGGGGAGGGGACACTGAAGCTTTCTTT
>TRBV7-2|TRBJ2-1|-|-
CASSLDSRRVF
TGTGCCAGCAGCTTGGATTCGAGAAGGGTCTTC
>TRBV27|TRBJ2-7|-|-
CASSFPEGEQYF
TGTGCCAGCAGTTTCCCCGAAGGGGAGCAGTACTTC
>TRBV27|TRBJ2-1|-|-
CASRWGDSYNEQFF
TGTGCCAGCAGATGGGGGGACTCCTACAATGAGCAGTTCTTC
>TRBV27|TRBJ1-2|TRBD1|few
CASSLTGVGYGYTF
TGTGCCAGCAGCCTCACAGGGGTCGGCTATGGCTACACCTTC
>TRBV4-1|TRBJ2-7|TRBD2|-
CASSQNVGEGYEQYF
TGCGCCAGCAGCCAGAATGTAGGGGAGGGATACGAGCAGTACTTC
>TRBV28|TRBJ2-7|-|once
CASTVTGSSYEQYF
TGTGCCAGCACTGTGACCGGCAGTTCCTACGAGCAGTACTTC
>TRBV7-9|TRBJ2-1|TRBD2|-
CASSLAGDSYNEQFF
TGTGCCAGCAGCTTGGCGGGAGATAGTTACAATGAGCAGTTCTTC
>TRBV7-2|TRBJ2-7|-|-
CASGGGSSYEQYF
TGTGCCAGCGGAGGGGGGAGCTCCTACGAGCAGTACTTC
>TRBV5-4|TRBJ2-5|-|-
CASSALQGPETQYF
TGTGCCAGCAGCGCCCTACAGGGCCCAGAGACCCAGTACTTC
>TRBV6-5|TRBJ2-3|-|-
CASSYSFEITDTQYF
TGTGCCAGCAGTTACTCCTTTGAGATCACAGATACGCAGTATTTT
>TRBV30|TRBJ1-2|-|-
CAWSVAEDYGYTF
TGTGCCTGGAGTGTAGCAGAGGACTATGGCTACACCTTC
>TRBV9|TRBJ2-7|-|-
CASSPRLGYEQYF
TGTGCCAGCAGCCCGCGACTTGGCTACGAGCAGTACTTC
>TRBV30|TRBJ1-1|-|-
CAWSVFPRAGENTEAFF
TGTGCCTGGAGTGTATTTCCCAGGGCAGGGGAGAACACTGAAGCTTTCTTT
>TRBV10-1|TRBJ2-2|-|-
CASSESPPFKAGTGELFF
TGCGCCAGCAGTGAGAGTCCTCCTTTTAAGGCGGGCACCGGGGAGCTGTTTTTT
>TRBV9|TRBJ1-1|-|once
CASSVVVVDNTEAFF
TGTGCCAGCAGCGTAGTTGTAGTAGATAACACTGAAGCTTTCTTT
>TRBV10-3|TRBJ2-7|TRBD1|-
CAISDGQGGYEQYF
TGTGCCATCAGTGACGGACAGGGCGGATACGAGCAGTACTTC
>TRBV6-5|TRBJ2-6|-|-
CASSYGTDSGANVLTF
TGTGCCAGCAGTTACGGAACCGACTCTGGGGCCAACGTCCTGACTTTC
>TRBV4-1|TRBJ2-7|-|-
CASSQAVSDASSYEQYF
TGCGCCAGCAGCCAAGCCGTTAGCGACGCAAGCTCCTACGAGCAGTACTTC
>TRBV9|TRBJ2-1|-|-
CASSSSVGNEQFF
TGTGCCAGCAGCTCGTCGGTGGGCAATGAGCAGTTCTTC
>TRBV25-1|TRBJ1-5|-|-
CASRQAHNQPQHF
TGTGCCAGCAGACAAGCGCACAATCAGCCCCAGCATTTT
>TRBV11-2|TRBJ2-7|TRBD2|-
CASSPDGGGFHEQYF
TGTGCCAGCAGCCCAGACGGGGGAGGGTTCCACGAGCAGTACTTC
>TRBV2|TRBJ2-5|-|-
CASISSETQYF
TGTGCCAGCATTTCCTCAGAGACCCAGTACTTC
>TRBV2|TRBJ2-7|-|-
CASSESSYEQYF
TGTGCCAGCAGTGAAAGCTCATACGAGCAGTACTTC
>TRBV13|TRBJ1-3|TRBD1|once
CASSRGQGVNVAGNTIYF
TGTGCCAGCAGCCGCGGACAGGGGGTTAACGTGGCTGGAAACACCATATATTTT
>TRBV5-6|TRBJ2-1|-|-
CASSLVLNEQFF
TGTGCCAGCAGCTTGGTCCTCAATGAGCAGTTCTTC
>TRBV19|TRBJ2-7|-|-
CASSLGYSYEQYF
TGTGCCAGTAGTTTGGGCTACTCCTACGAGCAGTACTTC
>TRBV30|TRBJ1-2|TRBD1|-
CAGDRGLGYTF
TGTGCCGGCGACAGGGGGTTGGGCTACACCTTC
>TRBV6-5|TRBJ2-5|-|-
CASSYLETQYF
TGTGCCAGCAGTTACCTAGAGACCCAGTACTTC